This T cell receptor (beta chain) was sequenced in a study of cytomegalovirus exposure and HLA in healthy donors. On this clone: The antigen is not known.

Study results and caveats: The study flagged around 160 TCR beta chains as cytomegalovirus-associated. TCR beta sequences reportedly predicted most subjects' HLA-A and HLA-B alleles accurately. In a later analysis, donors in an Asian-associated ancestry cluster reportedly had fewer N-insertions in productive TCRs than the cohort mean.

The PCR was carried out with 60 Vbeta primers and 13 Jbeta primers. Profiling relied on immunoSEQ multiplex PCR, and the TCRdb table lists in-frame clones only, not all of them. The table includes roughly 160,000 clones, about 80% detected once. This cohort consisted of healthy bone marrow donors. Germline V gene sequence: CDR1 MDHEN, CDR2 SYDVKM. The CDR3 has 15 residues. Germline trimming cut 5 bases from V and 0 bases from J; bases unmatched to any gene: 7. V is TRBV28 and J is TRBJ2-7, with 7 bases matching TRBD2. This clonotype was sampled from a man in his forties or fifties in good health and CMV-seronegative. Sequenced material: PBMCs. CDR3 sequence reads: CASSAPSGRSYEQYF. As DNA, the CDR3 is TGTGCCAGCAGTGCACCTAGCGGTCGCTCCTACGAGCAGTACTTC.